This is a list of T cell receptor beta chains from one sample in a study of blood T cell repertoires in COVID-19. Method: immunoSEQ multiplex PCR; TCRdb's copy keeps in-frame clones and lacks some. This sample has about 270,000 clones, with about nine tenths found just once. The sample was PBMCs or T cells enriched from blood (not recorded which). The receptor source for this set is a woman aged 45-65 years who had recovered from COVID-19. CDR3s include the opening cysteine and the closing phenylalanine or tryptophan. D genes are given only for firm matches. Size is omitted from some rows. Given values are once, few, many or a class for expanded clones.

CAWISPQPGGINEKLFF	TGTGCCTGGATTTCGCCACAGCCGGGGGGAATTAATGAAAAACTGTTTTTT	TRBV30	-	-	TRBJ1-4
CASSNPGTRPHNEQFF	TGTGCCAGTAGTAACCCCGGGACTAGGCCTCACAATGAGCAGTTCTTC	TRBV19	-	TRBD2	TRBJ2-1
CASSEGTGGFYEQYF	TGTGCCAGCAGTGAAGGGACAGGGGGCTTCTACGAGCAGTACTTC	TRBV6-1	-	TRBD1	TRBJ2-7
CASREVRGLPLFQHSNQPQHF	TGTGCCAGCAGGGAGGTCAGGGGTCTCCCACTCTTCCAACATAGCAATCAGCCCCAGCATTTT	TRBV2	-	-	TRBJ1-5
CASSPREEAFF	TGTGCCAGCTCACCACGGGAGGAAGCTTTCTTT	TRBV18	-	-	TRBJ1-1
CASSPGRGGYNEQFF	TGTGCCAGCTCACCGGGACGGGGGGGCTACAATGAGCAGTTCTTC	TRBV18	-	TRBD2	TRBJ2-1
CASSLAGSSYNEQFF	TGTGCCAGCAGCTTAGCTGGCAGTTCCTACAATGAGCAGTTCTTC	TRBV11-3	once	-	TRBJ2-1
CASSKAGSMQGEQFF	TGTGCCAGTAGTAAGGCAGGGTCCATGCAAGGTGAGCAGTTCTTC	TRBV19	-	-	TRBJ2-1
CASSPRQLNNEKLFF	TGTGCCAGCAGCCCCCGACAGCTTAATAATGAAAAACTGTTTTTT	TRBV7-9	-	-	TRBJ1-4
CASSFSTSVYTDTQYF	TGCGCCAGCAGCTTTTCCACGAGCGTGTACACAGATACGCAGTATTTT	TRBV5-1	once	-	TRBJ2-3
CASTKAGESYNEQFF	TGCGCCAGCACCAAAGCGGGAGAGTCCTACAATGAGCAGTTCTTC	TRBV5-1	-	TRBD2	TRBJ2-1
CASRPQDSRDTQYF	TGTGCCAGTAGGCCCCAGGACTCCAGAGATACGCAGTATTTT	TRBV19	-	-	TRBJ2-3
CASSLLQGYEQYF	TGTGCCAGCAGCTTACTACAGGGGTACGAGCAGTACTTC	TRBV7-2	-	TRBD1	TRBJ2-7
CASSQVPGVTYNEQFF	TGCGCCAGCAGCCAAGTCCCGGGAGTAACCTACAATGAGCAGTTCTTC	TRBV4-3	-	-	TRBJ2-1
CASSLGQGFYGYTF	TGCGCCAGCAGTTTAGGACAGGGATTTTATGGCTACACCTTC	TRBV5-1	-	TRBD1	TRBJ1-2
CATSDLTSAADTQYF	TGTGCCACCAGTGATTTGACTAGCGCCGCAGATACGCAGTATTTT	TRBV24-1	-	TRBD2	TRBJ2-3
CASRFTGGRELFF	TGTGCCAGCAGGTTTACAGGGGGCAGGGAGCTGTTTTTT	TRBV5-8	-	TRBD1	TRBJ2-2
CAWSVQGLRGYTF	TGTGCCTGGAGTGTCCAGGGGCTCCGTGGCTACACCTTC	TRBV30	-	-	TRBJ1-2
CASIPDRGRADTQYF	TGTGCCAGCATACCCGACAGGGGGCGAGCAGATACGCAGTATTTT	TRBV13	-	TRBD1	TRBJ2-3
CASSLASSTVDTQYF	TGTGCCAGCAGCTTGGCTAGCAGTACGGTAGATACGCAGTATTTT	TRBV7-9	-	-	TRBJ2-3
CASSPQGGEPQHF	TGTGCCAGCAGTCCACAGGGAGGGGAGCCCCAGCATTTT	TRBV7-9	-	-	TRBJ1-5
CASSRDRGNQPQHF	TGTGCCAGCAGCCGAGACAGGGGCAATCAGCCCCAGCATTTT	TRBV11-2	-	TRBD1	TRBJ1-5
CASREVLGGYTF	TGTGCCAGCAGGGAGGTCTTAGGTGGCTACACCTTC	TRBV28	-	-	TRBJ1-2
CASSLRIGAPNTEAFF	TGTGCCAGCAGTTTGAGAATAGGGGCGCCTAACACTGAAGCTTTCTTT	TRBV27	once	-	TRBJ1-1
CASTMRGAATNEKLFF	TGTGCCAGCACCATGCGGGGGGCGGCAACTAATGAAAAACTGTTTTTT	TRBV2	-	-	TRBJ1-4
CSASITGRMNTEAFF	TGCAGTGCTAGTATTACAGGGAGAATGAACACTGAAGCTTTCTTT	TRBV20-1	once	-	TRBJ1-1
CASSLSQQETQYF	TGTGCCAGCAGCTTATCACAGCAAGAGACCCAGTACTTC	TRBV7-2	-	-	TRBJ2-5
CASKDGGSTDTQYF	TGTGCCAGCAAGGACGGGGGTAGCACAGATACGCAGTATTTT	TRBV9	once	-	TRBJ2-3
CASSYSSGRGRLNTEAFF	TGTGCCAGCAGTTACTCGAGTGGTAGGGGTCGGCTGAACACTGAAGCTTTCTTT	TRBV6-2/TRBV6-3	-	-	TRBJ1-1
CASSAGRAQETQYF	TGTGCCAGCAGCGCCGGGAGAGCTCAAGAGACCCAGTACTTC	TRBV11-2	-	-	TRBJ2-5
CASSDRVGLAGQETQYF	TGCGCCAGCAGTGATAGGGTCGGGCTAGCGGGCCAAGAGACCCAGTACTTC	TRBV10-2	-	TRBD2	TRBJ2-5
CSVVNDRGFYEQYF	TGCAGCGTGGTGAACGACAGGGGCTTCTACGAGCAGTACTTC	TRBV29-1	-	TRBD1	TRBJ2-7
CASKAGAFNQPQHF	TGTGCCAGCAAGGCAGGGGCGTTCAATCAGCCCCAGCATTTT	TRBV28	-	-	TRBJ1-5
CASSFQAGANTGELFF	TGCGCCAGCAGCTTCCAAGCGGGGGCGAACACCGGGGAGCTGTTTTTT	TRBV5-1	-	TRBD2	TRBJ2-2
CAWSRTSGRISGANVLTF	TGTGCCTGGAGCCGGACTAGCGGGAGAATCTCTGGGGCCAACGTCCTGACTTTC	TRBV30	few	TRBD2	TRBJ2-6
CASSQRATGQGAGKLFF	TGTGCCAGCAGCCAACGCGCTACAGGACAGGGGGCTGGAAAACTGTTTTTT	TRBV3-1/TRBV3-2	-	TRBD1	TRBJ1-4
CASSPWTGSTEAFF	TGTGCCAGCAGCCCGTGGACAGGTAGCACTGAAGCTTTCTTT	TRBV3-1/TRBV3-2	-	TRBD1	TRBJ1-1
CASSLEPPGGAGAKYEQYF	TGTGCCAGCAGCTTAGAACCCCCCGGCGGGGCGGGAGCTAAATACGAGCAGTACTTC	TRBV7-6	-	TRBD2	TRBJ2-7
CASSSTGYYGYTF	TGTGCCAGCAGCTCCACAGGGTATTATGGCTACACCTTC	TRBV11-1	-	-	TRBJ1-2
CASSVSTWQETQYF	TGTGCCAGCAGCGTAAGTACTTGGCAAGAGACCCAGTACTTC	TRBV9	-	-	TRBJ2-5
CATSRGTGGAGYTF	TGTGCCACTAGCCGCGGGACAGGGGGCGCTGGCTACACCTTC	TRBV15	-	TRBD1	TRBJ1-2
CSVEERVRGFASGNTIYF	TGCAGCGTTGAAGAAAGGGTCAGGGGGTTCGCCTCTGGAAACACCATATATTTT	TRBV29-1	-	TRBD1	TRBJ1-3
CASSPSGTGKNIQYF	TGTGCCAGTAGTCCCAGCGGGACGGGCAAAAACATTCAGTACTTC	TRBV19	-	TRBD2	TRBJ2-4
CASSKTGGYEKLFF	TGTGCCAGCAGTAAGACAGGGGGCTACGAAAAACTGTTTTTT	TRBV28	-	TRBD1	TRBJ1-4
CASSLAGQQNTEAFF	TGTGCCAGCAGCTTAGCGGGACAACAGAACACTGAAGCTTTCTTT	TRBV7-2	-	-	TRBJ1-1
CASSQDRQRESGYEQYF	TGCGCCAGCAGCCAAGATCGGCAGCGGGAGTCTGGTTACGAGCAGTACTTC	TRBV4-3	-	TRBD2	TRBJ2-7
CASSIPNQPQHF	TGTGCCAGCAGCATCCCGAATCAGCCCCAGCATTTT	TRBV9	-	-	TRBJ1-5
CASSQPDRGRNTIYF	TGTGCCAGCAGCCAACCAGACAGGGGCAGAAACACCATATATTTT	TRBV3-1/TRBV3-2	-	TRBD1	TRBJ1-3
CASSLTAVGAASYEQYF	TGTGCCAGCAGCTTAACCGCCGTAGGAGCGGCTTCCTACGAGCAGTACTTC	TRBV7-3	-	-	TRBJ2-7
CASSLNRGLGVEKLFF	TGTGCCAGCAGCTTAAACAGGGGGCTGGGAGTAGAAAAACTGTTTTTT	TRBV5-8	-	TRBD1	TRBJ1-4
CASSLEGLAGGEQFF	TGTGCCAGCAGCTTAGAAGGACTAGCGGGAGGCGAGCAGTTCTTC	TRBV7-9	once	TRBD2	TRBJ2-1
CASSIDTRSGAFF	TGTGCCAGCAGCATAGACACTCGATCCGGAGCTTTCTTT	TRBV7-3	-	-	TRBJ1-1
CASSQDRADYGYTF	TGTGCCAGCAGCCAAGACAGGGCGGACTATGGCTACACCTTC	TRBV4-2	-	-	TRBJ1-2